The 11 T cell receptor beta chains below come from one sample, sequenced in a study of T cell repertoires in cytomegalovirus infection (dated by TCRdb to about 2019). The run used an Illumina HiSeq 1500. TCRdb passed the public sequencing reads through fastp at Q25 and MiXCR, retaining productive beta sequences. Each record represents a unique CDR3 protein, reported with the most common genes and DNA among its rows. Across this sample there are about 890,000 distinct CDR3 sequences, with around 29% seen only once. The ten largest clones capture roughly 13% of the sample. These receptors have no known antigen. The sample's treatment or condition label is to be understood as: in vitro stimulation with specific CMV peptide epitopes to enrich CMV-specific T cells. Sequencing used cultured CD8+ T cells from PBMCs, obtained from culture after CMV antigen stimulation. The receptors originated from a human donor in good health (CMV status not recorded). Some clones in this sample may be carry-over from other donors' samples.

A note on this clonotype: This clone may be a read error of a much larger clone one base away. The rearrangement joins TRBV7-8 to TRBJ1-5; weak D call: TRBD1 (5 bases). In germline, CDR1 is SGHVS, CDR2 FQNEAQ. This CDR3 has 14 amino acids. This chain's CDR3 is CANSLEGANQPQHF. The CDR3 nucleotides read TGTGCCAACAGCTTAGAAGGGGCCAATCAGCCCCAGCATTTT.

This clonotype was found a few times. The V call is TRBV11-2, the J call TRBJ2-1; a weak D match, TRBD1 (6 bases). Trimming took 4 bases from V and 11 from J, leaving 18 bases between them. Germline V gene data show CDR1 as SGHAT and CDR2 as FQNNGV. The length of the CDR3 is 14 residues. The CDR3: CASSWPGTPSKQFF. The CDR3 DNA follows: TGTGCCAGCAGCTGGCCCGGGACACCCAGTAAGCAGTTCTTC.

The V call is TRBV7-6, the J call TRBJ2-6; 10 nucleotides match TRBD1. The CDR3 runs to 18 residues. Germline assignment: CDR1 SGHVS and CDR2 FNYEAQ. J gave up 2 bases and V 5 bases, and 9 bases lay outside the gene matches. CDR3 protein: CASSPRDRGLAGANVLTF. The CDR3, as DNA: TGTGCCAGCAGCCCTCGGGACAGGGGACTAGCTGGGGCCAACGTCCTGACTTTC. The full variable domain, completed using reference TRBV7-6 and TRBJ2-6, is GAGVSQSPRYKVTKRGQDVALRCDPISGHVSLYWYRQALGQGPEFLTYFNYEAQQDKSGLPNDRFSAERPEGSISTLTIQRTEQRDSAMYRCASSPRDRGLAGANVLTFGAGSRLTVL.

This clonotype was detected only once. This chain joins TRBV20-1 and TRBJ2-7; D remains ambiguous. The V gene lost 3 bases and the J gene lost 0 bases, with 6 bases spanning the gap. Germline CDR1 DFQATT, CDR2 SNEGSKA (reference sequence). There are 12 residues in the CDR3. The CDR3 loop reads CSASWGSYEQYV. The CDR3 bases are TGCAGTGCTAGTTGGGGCTCCTACGAGCAGTACGTC.

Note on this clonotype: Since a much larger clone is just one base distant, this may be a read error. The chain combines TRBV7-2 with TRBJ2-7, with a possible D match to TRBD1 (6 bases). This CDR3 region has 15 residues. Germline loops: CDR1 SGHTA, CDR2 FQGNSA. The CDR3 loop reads CASSSSGVRGYERYF. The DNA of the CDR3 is TGTGCCAGCAGCTCCTCCGGGGTCAGGGGCTACGAGCGGTACTTC.

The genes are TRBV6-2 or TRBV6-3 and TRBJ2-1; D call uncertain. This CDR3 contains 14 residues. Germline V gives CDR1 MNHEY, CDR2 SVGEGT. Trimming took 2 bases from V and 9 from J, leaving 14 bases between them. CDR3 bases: TGTGCCAGCAGTTACCCCTCGTCCTCCAGTGAGCAGTTCTTC. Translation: CASSYPSSSSEQFF.

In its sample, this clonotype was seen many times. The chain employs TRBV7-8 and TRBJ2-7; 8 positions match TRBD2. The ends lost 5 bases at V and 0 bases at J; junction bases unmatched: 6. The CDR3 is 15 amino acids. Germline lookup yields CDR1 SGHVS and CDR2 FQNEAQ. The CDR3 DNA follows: TGTGCCAGCAGCGCGGGTCTAGCGGGCTCCTACGAGCAGTACTTC. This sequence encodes CASSAGLAGSYEQYF.

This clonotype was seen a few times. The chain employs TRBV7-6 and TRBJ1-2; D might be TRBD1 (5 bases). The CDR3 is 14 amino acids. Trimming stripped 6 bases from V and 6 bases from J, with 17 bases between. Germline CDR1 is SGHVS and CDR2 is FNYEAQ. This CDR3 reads CASSRSGAPNGYTF. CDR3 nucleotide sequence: TGTGCCAGCAGTCGATCCGGGGCCCCAAATGGCTACACCTTC. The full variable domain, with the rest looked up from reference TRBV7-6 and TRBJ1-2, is GAGVSQSPRYKVTKRGQDVALRCDPISGHVSLYWYRQALGQGPEFLTYFNYEAQQDKSGLPNDRFSAERPEGSISTLTIQRTEQRDSAMYRCASSRSGAPNGYTFGSGTRLTVV.

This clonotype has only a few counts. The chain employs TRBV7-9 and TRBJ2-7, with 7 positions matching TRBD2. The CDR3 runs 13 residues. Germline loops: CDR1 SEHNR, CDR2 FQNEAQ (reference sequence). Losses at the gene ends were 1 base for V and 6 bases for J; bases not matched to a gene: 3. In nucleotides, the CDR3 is TGTGCCAGCAGCTTAGTGGGGGGGAGCGAGCAGTACTTC. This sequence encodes CASSLVGGSEQYF. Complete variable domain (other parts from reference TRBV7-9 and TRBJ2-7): DTGVSQNPRHKITKRGQNVTFRCDPISEHNRLYWYRQTLGQGPEFLTYFQNEAQLEKSRLLSDRFSAERPKGSFSTLEIQRTEQGDSAMYLCASSLVGGSEQYFGPGTRLTVT.

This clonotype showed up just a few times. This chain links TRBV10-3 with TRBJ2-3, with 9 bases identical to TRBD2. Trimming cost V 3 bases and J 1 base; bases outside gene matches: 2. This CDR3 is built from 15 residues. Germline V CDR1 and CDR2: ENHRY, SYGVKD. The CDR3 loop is CAISESSGGTDTQYF. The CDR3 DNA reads TGTGCCATCAGTGAATCTAGCGGGGGCACAGATACGCAGTATTTT.

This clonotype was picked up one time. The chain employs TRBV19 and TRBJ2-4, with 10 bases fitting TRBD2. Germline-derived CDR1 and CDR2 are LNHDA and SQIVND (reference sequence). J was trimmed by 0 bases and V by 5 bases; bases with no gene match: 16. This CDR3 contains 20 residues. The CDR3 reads CASSPQERGGFNLAKNIQYF. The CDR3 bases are TGTGCCAGTAGTCCCCAGGAGCGGGGGGGCTTTAATTTAGCCAAAAACATTCAGTACTTC. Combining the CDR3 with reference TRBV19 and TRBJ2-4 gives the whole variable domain DGGITQSPKYLFRKEGQNVTLSCEQNLNHDAMYWYRQDPGQGLRLIYYSQIVNDFQKGDIAEGYSVSREKKESFPLTVTSAQKNPTAFYLCASSPQERGGFNLAKNIQYFGAGTRLSVL.